Sequencing of this T cell receptor beta chain was carried out in a study of early T cells in non-severe SARS-CoV-2 infection. From the 5' RACE reads, TCRdb called clonotypes with MiXCR, one entry per CDR3 protein. Counted here are 55,000 to 65,000 distinct CDR3 sequences, around 12% occurring once; the ten biggest clones make up roughly 4%. At least ten counts were recorded for this clonotype. The V end was cut by 3 bases, the J end by 4 bases, with 9 bases between. Germline loops: CDR1 LNHNV, CDR2 YYDKDF (reference sequence). The CDR3 sequence is 14 residues long. V is TRBV15 and J is TRBJ2-2; weak D call: TRBD1 (5 bases). This clonotype was sampled from an adult who was a healthcare worker with PCR-confirmed SARS-CoV-2 infection or an uninfected control (not recorded which). Sequencing input: whole blood. CDR3 DNA: TGTGCCACCAGCAGCGGTGACAGCACCGGGGAGCTGTTTTTT. This encodes CATSSGDSTGELFF.